This T cell receptor beta chain stems from a study of blood T cell repertoires in COVID-19. Study context: From the United States, Italy and Spain came samples of acute and convalescent COVID-19. Sources were T cells, B-cell-depleted T cells, or PBMCs; the material itself was cDNA or gDNA.

The germline V gene has CDR1 MNHNS and CDR2 SASEGT. V lost 2 bases and J lost 7; bases outside the gene matches: 5. The CDR3 length is 14 residues. Original analysis: Amplification of reference gene primers provided the estimated nucleated cell counts. TCRdb's table, derived via immunoSEQ multiplex PCR, lists solely in-frame clones and lacks some. D and trimming were read from the DNA, whereas the V and J calls and clone size are those reported in that table. The table records approximately 92,000 clones, 86% of them present only once. This rearrangement joins TRBV6-1 to TRBJ1-5; 7 bases fit TRBD1. The TCR originated in a woman aged 55-70 years in a cohort sampled during active or convalescent COVID-19. Material: peripheral blood. The CDR3 DNA is TGTGCCAGCAGTGAAACAGGGGCCGAACAGCCCCAGCATTTT. Translated, it gives CASSETGAEQPQHF.